Listed below are T cell receptor beta chains from one sample, sequenced in a study of blood T cell repertoires in COVID-19. Assay used: immunoSEQ multiplex PCR; TCRdb lists only in-frame clones, some missing. The sample has around 200,000 clones; roughly 90% are singletons. Specimen: peripheral blood. Receptor source: a young man with active or convalescent COVID-19. The CDR3 runs from the conserved cysteine through the conserved F or W. A D gene is named only where the DNA matches it firmly. Not all rows give a size; the values are once, few, many and, for expanded clones, a class.

V gene	clone size	J gene	D gene	CDR3 length	CDR3 DNA	CDR3 protein
TRBV11-3	NA	TRBJ2-1	TRBD2	15	TGTGCCAGCAGCTTACGGGAGGGATGGTACAATGAGCAGTTCTTC	CASSLREGWYNEQFF
TRBV5-1	NA	TRBJ2-1	TRBD2	13	TGCGCCAGCAGCTTGGAGCGGGGGAATGAGCAGTTCTTC	CASSLERGNEQFF
TRBV11-3	NA	TRBJ2-5	TRBD1	15	TGTGCCAGCAGCTTAGAGGGACAGGAGGGGGAGACCCAGTACTTC	CASSLEGQEGETQYF
TRBV19	once	TRBJ2-1	TRBD2	14	TGTGCCAGTAGTGTACAGCGGGAGGCGCGTGAGCAGTTCTTC	CASSVQREAREQFF
TRBV29-1	NA	TRBJ1-1	TRBD1	12	TGCAGCGTGAGACAGGGACGCACTGAAGCTTTCTTT	CSVRQGRTEAFF
TRBV19	once	TRBJ1-1	TRBD1	14	TGTGCCAGTAGTCCGGACAGGGACCGGACTGAAGCTTTCTTT	CASSPDRDRTEAFF
TRBV4-2	few	TRBJ2-7	TRBD2	15	TGTGCCAGCAGCCAAGAGGTAGCGGGGATGAGGGAGCAGTACTTC	CASSQEVAGMREQYF
TRBV11-2	few	TRBJ1-1	NA	15	TGTGCCAGCAGCTCCACCTGGGAGAGCAACACTGAAGCTTTCTTT	CASSSTWESNTEAFF
TRBV12-3/TRBV12-4	NA	TRBJ2-7	NA	12	TGTGCCAGCAGTTTTGACTTTTTAGAGCAGTACTTC	CASSFDFLEQYF
TRBV9	many	TRBJ1-1	TRBD1	17	TGTGCCAGCAGCGTAGGGGCAGGGGGCTTGCTGAACACTGAAGCTTTCTTT	CASSVGAGGLLNTEAFF
TRBV2	NA	TRBJ2-7	TRBD1	14	TGTGCCAGTTCAAGGGACAGAGTCTCCTACGAGCAGTACTTC	CASSRDRVSYEQYF
TRBV10-1	NA	TRBJ2-7	NA	11	TGCGCCAGCAGTGTAATTCTCGAGCAGTACTTC	CASSVILEQYF
TRBV12-3/TRBV12-4	once	TRBJ1-4	TRBD1	13	TGTGCCAGCTTGAGGACAGGGGATGAAAAACTGTTTTTT	CASLRTGDEKLFF
TRBV10-1	NA	TRBJ1-5	NA	15	TGCGCCAGCAATTTACAGGACCCCCCCCATCAGCCCCAGCATTTT	CASNLQDPPHQPQHF
TRBV2	NA	TRBJ2-1	TRBD2	16	TGTGCCAGCAGTGAAGCTCGGACTAGCGCGTACAATGAGCAGTTCTTC	CASSEARTSAYNEQFF
TRBV13	NA	TRBJ2-1	TRBD2	15	TGTGCCAGCAGCTTAGGGACTAGCGGGGGCAATGAGCAGTTCTTC	CASSLGTSGGNEQFF
TRBV15	NA	TRBJ2-2	TRBD2	15	TGTGCCACCAGCATTCGACTAGCGGGAGCCGGGGAGCTGTTTTTT	CATSIRLAGAGELFF
TRBV6-5	NA	TRBJ1-1	NA	15	TGTGCCAGCAGTTACGGGGGGGGGCGGTACGCTGAAGCTTTCTTT	CASSYGGGRYAEAFF
TRBV6-5	NA	TRBJ1-4	NA	14	TGTGCCAGCAGTTACGCACAGGAAGGAGAAAAACTGTTTTTT	CASSYAQEGEKLFF
TRBV11-2	NA	TRBJ1-2	NA	16	TGTGCCAGCAGCTTTGGGTTCGGGGAGGTGGGGTCCGGCTACACCTTC	CASSFGFGEVGSGYTF
TRBV6-5	NA	TRBJ1-6	NA	15	TGTGCCAGCATTCACTTGGACAGAGATAATTCACCCCTCCACTTT	CASIHLDRDNSPLHF
TRBV9	NA	TRBJ2-6	NA	13	TGTGCCAGCAGCGGCGGGACCAAAAACGTCCTGACTTTC	CASSGGTKNVLTF
TRBV5-1	NA	TRBJ1-1	NA	14	TGCGCCAGCAGCTTGGCTCAGGGGAACACTGAAGCTTTCTTT	CASSLAQGNTEAFF
TRBV19	once	TRBJ1-2	NA	15	TGTGCCAGTAGTATAGCTCATCGGCGGAACTATGGCTACACCTTC	CASSIAHRRNYGYTF
TRBV24-1	once	TRBJ1-5	TRBD1	13	TGTGCCACCAGTGACAGGGGGGATCAGCCCCAGCATTTT	CATSDRGDQPQHF
TRBV7-3	NA	TRBJ1-1	TRBD1	13	TGTGCCAGCAGCTTAATTATCGCAGGGGGCTCTTTCTTT	CASSLIIAGGSFF
TRBV6-5	NA	TRBJ1-5	TRBD1	13	TGTGCCAGCACTCGGGACAGGTCTGAACCCCAGCATTTT	CASTRDRSEPQHF
TRBV7-8	NA	TRBJ2-7	TRBD2	16	TGTGCCAGCAGCTTATACGGGACTAGCATTTCCGACGAGCAGTACTTC	CASSLYGTSISDEQYF
TRBV6-6	NA	TRBJ1-2	NA	14	TGTGCCAGCAACGCGGGGCAGAATAACTATGGCTACACCTTC	CASNAGQNNYGYTF
TRBV7-8	NA	TRBJ1-1	TRBD1	14	TGTGCCAGCAGCCGGACAGGGAGGACCACTGAAGCTTTCTTT	CASSRTGRTTEAFF
TRBV2	NA	TRBJ2-1	TRBD2	16	TGTGCCAGCAGTGCCCAGCGGGGCAGATCCTACAATGAGCAGTTCTTC	CASSAQRGRSYNEQFF
TRBV5-4	NA	TRBJ2-7	NA	14	TGTGCCAGCAGCCAAGCGGGTAACTCCTACGAGCAGTACTTC	CASSQAGNSYEQYF
TRBV29-1	once	TRBJ1-1	NA	13	TGCAGCGTTGGGCGGCAGGGAGGAACTGAAGCTTTCTTT	CSVGRQGGTEAFF
TRBV9	NA	TRBJ1-1	TRBD1	12	TGTGCCAGCAGCGGCACGGGACAGCAGGCTTTCTTT	CASSGTGQQAFF
TRBV2	NA	TRBJ2-3	TRBD2	14	TGTGCCATAAGCTTCGGGGGGTCAGCAGATACGCAGTATTTT	CAISFGGSADTQYF
TRBV3-1/TRBV3-2	NA	TRBJ2-7	NA	15	TGTGCCAGCAGTGGCGGGGTAACCTTAACCTACGAGCAGTACTTC	CASSGGVTLTYEQYF
TRBV2	NA	TRBJ2-1	TRBD2	15	TGTGCCAGCAGTGGTAGCGGGGGGGTTAACAATGAGCAGTTCTTC	CASSGSGGVNNEQFF
TRBV11-2	NA	TRBJ1-1	NA	16	TGTGCCAGCAGCCCAACCCTGGGGGGGGTTAACACTGAAGCTTTCTTT	CASSPTLGGVNTEAFF
TRBV7-2	once	TRBJ1-1	NA	14	TGTGCCAGCAGCAGAGGACAAAGGAACACTGAAGCTTTCTTT	CASSRGQRNTEAFF
TRBV7-2	few	TRBJ1-6	NA	15	TGTGCCAGCAGCTTAGAAGCAGGTTGGGGCTCACCCCTCCACTTT	CASSLEAGWGSPLHF